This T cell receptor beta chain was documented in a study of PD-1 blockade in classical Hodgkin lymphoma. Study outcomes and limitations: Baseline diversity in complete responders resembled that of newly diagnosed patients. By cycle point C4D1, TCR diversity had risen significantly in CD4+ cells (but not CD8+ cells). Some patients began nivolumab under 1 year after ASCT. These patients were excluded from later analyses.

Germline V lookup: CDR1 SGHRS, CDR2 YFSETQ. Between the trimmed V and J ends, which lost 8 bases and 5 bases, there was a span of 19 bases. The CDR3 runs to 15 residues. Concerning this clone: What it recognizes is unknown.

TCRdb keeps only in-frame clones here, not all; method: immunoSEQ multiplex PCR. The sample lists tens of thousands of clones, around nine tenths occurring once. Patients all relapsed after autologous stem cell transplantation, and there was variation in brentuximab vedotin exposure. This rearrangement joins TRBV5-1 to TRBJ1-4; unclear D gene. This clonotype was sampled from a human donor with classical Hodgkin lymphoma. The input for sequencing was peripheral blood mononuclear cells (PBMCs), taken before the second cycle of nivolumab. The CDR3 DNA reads TGCGCCAGTTCTTATACCGGCCGGGGAAATGAAAAACTGTTTTTT. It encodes CASSYTGRGNEKLFF.